These 3 T cell receptor beta chains share one sample of origin, sequenced in a study of T-cell reconstitution after alpha-beta-depleted transplantation in children (TCRdb year 2016). According to the study, the label for this sample's treatment or condition signals: allogeneic hematopoietic cell transplantation with graft depleted of TCRalphabeta T cells and CD19 B cells. Receptor amplification or capture employed PCR. This sample was sequenced with an Illumina HiSeq 2500. Molecular barcoding was employed in the preparation of TCR libraries, with unique molecular identifiers being used to normalize TCRbeta repertoire quantification. TCRdb took the public reads, trimmed them with fastp at Q25, ran MiXCR for clone calling and kept in-frame beta chains. Rows matching on CDR3 protein sequence are summarized as one entry with the most common DNA and genes. This sample gives 600,000 to 800,000 distinct CDR3 sequences in total; around 14% of them show up just once. Of the sample, 0.79% falls within the top ten clones.

The sequenced sample was PBMCs, obtained before TCRalphabeta/CD19-depleted stem cell transplant. The receptors come from a girl aged 2-9 years with congenital amegakaryocytic thrombocytopenia, due to receive a stem cell transplant.

DNA of the CDR3: TGTGCCAGCAGCCAAGGGGGACTAGCGGGAGGGCCCAGTCCGTACAATGAGCAGTTCTTC. Its protein product is CASSQGGLAGGPSPYNEQFF. The rearrangement links TRBV4-2 to TRBJ2-1; 16 bases are a match to TRBD2. The CDR3 is 20 residues long. V shed 1 base and J 4 bases; nucleotides not matched to a gene: 10. CDR1 LGHNA and CDR2 YNFKEQ come from the germline V gene.

This clonotype was seen only a few times. The chain combines TRBV29-1 with TRBJ2-7; 7 nucleotides line up with TRBD1. Trimming took 7 bases from V and 2 from J; bases not matched to a gene: 11. Germline CDR1 and CDR2: SQVTM and ANQGSEA. The CDR3 covers 14 residues. The CDR3 bases are TGCAGCGCTACTCGACAGGGACGGGCCTACGAGCAGTACTTC. Amino acids: CSATRQGRAYEQYF.

This clonotype has ten or more counts. This chain uses TRBV5-1 with TRBJ2-3; TRBD2 aligns across 11 bases. V lost 1 base, J lost 6 bases, and 7 bases stayed unmatched. The germline CDR1 and CDR2 sequences are SGHRS and YFSETQ. CDR3 length equals 16 residues. The CDR3 is CASSLILAGASDTQYF. As DNA, the CDR3 is TGCGCCAGCAGCTTGATACTAGCGGGAGCTTCCGATACGCAGTATTTT.